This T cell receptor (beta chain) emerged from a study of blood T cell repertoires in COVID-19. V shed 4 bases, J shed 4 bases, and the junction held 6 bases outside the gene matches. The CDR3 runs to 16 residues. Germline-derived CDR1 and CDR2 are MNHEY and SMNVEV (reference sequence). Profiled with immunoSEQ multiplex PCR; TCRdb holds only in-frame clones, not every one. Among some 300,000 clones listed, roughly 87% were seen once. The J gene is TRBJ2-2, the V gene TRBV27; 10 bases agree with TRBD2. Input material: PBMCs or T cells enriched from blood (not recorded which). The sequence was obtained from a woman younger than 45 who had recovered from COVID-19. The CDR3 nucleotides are TGTGCCAGCAGTTCATGGCCTAGCGGGAGCACCGGGGAGCTGTTTTTT. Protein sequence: CASSSWPSGSTGELFF.